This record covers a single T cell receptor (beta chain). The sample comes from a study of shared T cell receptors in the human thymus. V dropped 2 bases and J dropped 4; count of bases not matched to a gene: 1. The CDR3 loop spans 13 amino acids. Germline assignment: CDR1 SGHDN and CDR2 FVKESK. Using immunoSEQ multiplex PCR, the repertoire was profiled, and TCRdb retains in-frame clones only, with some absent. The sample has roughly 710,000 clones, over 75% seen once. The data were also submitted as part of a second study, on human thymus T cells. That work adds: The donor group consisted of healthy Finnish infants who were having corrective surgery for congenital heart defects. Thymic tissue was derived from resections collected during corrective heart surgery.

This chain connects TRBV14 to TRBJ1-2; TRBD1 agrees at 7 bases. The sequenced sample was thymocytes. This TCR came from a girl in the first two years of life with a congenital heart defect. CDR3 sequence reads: CASSQPGGYGYTF. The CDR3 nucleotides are TGTGCCAGCAGCCAACCAGGGGGCTATGGCTACACCTTC. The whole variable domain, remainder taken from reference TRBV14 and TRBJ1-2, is EAGVTQFPSHSVIEKGQTVTLRCDPISGHDNLYWYRRVMGKEIKFLLHFVKESKQDESGMPNNRFLAERTGGTYSTLKVQPAELEDSGVYFCASSQPGGYGYTFGSGTRLTVV.